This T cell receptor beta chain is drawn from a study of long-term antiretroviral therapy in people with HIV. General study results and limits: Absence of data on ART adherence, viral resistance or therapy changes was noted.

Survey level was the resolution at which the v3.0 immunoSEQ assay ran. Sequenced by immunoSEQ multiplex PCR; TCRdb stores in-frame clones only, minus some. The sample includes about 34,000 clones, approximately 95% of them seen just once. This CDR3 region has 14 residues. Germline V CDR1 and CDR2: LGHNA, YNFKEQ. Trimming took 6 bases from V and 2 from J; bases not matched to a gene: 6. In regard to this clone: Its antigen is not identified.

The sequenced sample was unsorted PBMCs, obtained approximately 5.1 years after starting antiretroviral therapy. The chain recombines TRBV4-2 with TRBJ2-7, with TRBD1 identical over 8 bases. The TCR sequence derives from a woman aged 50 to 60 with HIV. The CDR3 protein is CASRRGTGPYEQYF. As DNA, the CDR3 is TGTGCCAGCAGACGCGGGACAGGCCCCTACGAGCAGTACTTC.